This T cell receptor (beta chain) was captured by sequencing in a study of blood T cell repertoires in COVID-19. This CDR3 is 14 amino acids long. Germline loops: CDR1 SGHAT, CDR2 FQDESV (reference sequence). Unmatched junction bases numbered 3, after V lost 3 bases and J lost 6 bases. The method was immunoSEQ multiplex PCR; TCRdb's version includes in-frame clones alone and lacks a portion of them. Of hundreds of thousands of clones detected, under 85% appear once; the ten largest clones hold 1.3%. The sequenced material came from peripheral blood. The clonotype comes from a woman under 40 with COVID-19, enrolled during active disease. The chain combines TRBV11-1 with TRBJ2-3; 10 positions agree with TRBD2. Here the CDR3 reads CASSFTSGIDTQYF. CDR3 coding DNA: TGTGCCAGCAGCTTTACTAGCGGGATTGATACGCAGTATTTT. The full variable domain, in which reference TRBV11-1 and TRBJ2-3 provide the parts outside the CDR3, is EAEVAQSPRYKITEKSQAVAFWCDPISGHATLYWYRQILGQGPELLVQFQDESVVDDSQLPKDRFSAERLKGVDSTLKIQPAELGDSAMYLCASSFTSGIDTQYFGPGTRLTVL.